Following are 29 T cell receptor beta chains from one sample sequenced in a study of T cell repertoires in cytomegalovirus infection. TCRdb reanalysed the reads using MiXCR and keeps one entry per CDR3 protein. The table lists around 210,000 distinct CDR3 sequences, about 7% of them singletons. Sample: PBMCs. These TCRs come from a human donor in good health (CMV status not recorded). Some clones in this sample may be carry-over from other donors' samples.

This clonotype was seen at least ten times. This rearrangement joins TRBV7-8 to TRBJ1-6; D is possibly TRBD1 (6 bases). Deletions cut 5 bases from V and 8 bases from J, with 22 bases between. Germline V gives CDR1 SGHVS, CDR2 FQNEAQ. This CDR3 has 17 amino acids. The CDR3 nucleotides are TGTGCCAGCAGCCAACCACAGGGACCAAGGGACCATTCACCCCTCCACTTT. It specifies CASSQPQGPRDHSPLHF.

The table lists this clonotype with many counts. The V gene is TRBV11-2, the J gene TRBJ2-1; no clear D gene. CDR3 length: 12 amino acids. The germline gives CDR1 SGHAT, CDR2 FQNNGV. The ends were cut back, 4 bases at V and 6 bases at J, with 7 bases in the middle. The CDR3, as DNA: TGTGCCAGCAGCTACCCCCGCAATGAGCAGTTCTTC. Encoded protein: CASSYPRNEQFF.

This clonotype was seen ten or more times. The CDR3 protein is CASSPQTGMKTQYF. The CDR3, as DNA: TGTGCCAGCAGCCCCCAGACAGGGATGAAGACCCAGTACTTC. The rearrangement joins TRBV5-8 to TRBJ2-5; 7 bases are shared with TRBD1. Germline-derived CDR1 and CDR2 are SGHTS and YDEGEE. Trimming took 4 bases from V and 6 from J; bases not matched to a gene: 9. CDR3 length equals 14 residues.

This clonotype was seen only a few times. The chain combines TRBV2 with TRBJ2-2, with TRBD1 identical over 7 bases. V was clipped by 1 base and J by 0 bases; unmatched bases: 2. The germline V gene encodes CDR1 SNHLY and CDR2 FYNNEI. CDR3 length equals 16 residues. Written as DNA, the CDR3 is TGTGCCAGCAGTGAAGATGGGACAGCGAACACCGGGGAGCTGTTTTTT. Translating gives CASSEDGTANTGELFF.

At least ten counts were recorded for this clonotype. This chain uses TRBV20-1 with TRBJ1-2; unclear D gene. V was pared by 1 base and J by 8 bases, with 29 bases between. This CDR3 has 18 amino acids. Germline CDR1 is DFQATT and CDR2 is SNEGSKA (reference sequence). As DNA, the CDR3 is TGCAGTGCTAGAGTGGAAAACCTACTAAACAAGAATCGTTGGGGCTACACCTTC. Protein: CSARVENLLNKNRWGYTF.

For this clonotype: This CDR3 is missing its conserved last phenylalanine or tryptophan, likely due to a read error. Because the CDR3's place on the DNA is in doubt, the DNA is left out and the CDR3 is given as listed by TCRdb. This chain uses TRBV25-1 with TRBJ1-2; no DNA check was done on the table's D call, TRBD1. 10 amino acids form the CDR3, both terminal residues included. Germline V gene lookup returns CDR1 MGHDK and CDR2 SYGVNS. The CDR3 loop is CASSPPGQRI.

This clonotype was seen repeatedly, ten times or more. The chain employs TRBV2 and TRBJ2-2; tentative D call: TRBD1 (5 bases). Germline V lookup: CDR1 SNHLY, CDR2 FYNNEI. The CDR3 extends over 15 amino acids. V lost 7 bases, J lost 4 bases, and 16 bases lay in between. This CDR3 is CASTSRQSGTGELFF. CDR3 bases: TGTGCCAGCACCAGCAGACAGTCGGGCACCGGGGAGCTGTTTTTT.

Ten or more counts support this clonotype. The V call is TRBV6-5, the J call TRBJ1-2; 7 nucleotides line up with TRBD1. The CDR3 loop spans 16 amino acids. Germline V gives CDR1 MNHEY, CDR2 SVGAGI. Trimming cost V 5 bases and J 4 bases; bases outside gene matches: 13. CDR3 bases: TGTGCCAGCAGTCGCACGACAGGGCTTACCTCCTATGGCTACACCTTC. Its protein is CASSRTTGLTSYGYTF.

For this clonotype: A much larger clone differs from this one at a single base, so this may be a read error. As DNA, the CDR3 is TGTGCCAGCAGCGTCCAGGGGACGAATTTACCCCTCCACTTT. Its translation is CASSVQGTNLPLHF. The genes are TRBV9 and TRBJ1-6; TRBD1 might be the D (6 bases). The germline V gene encodes CDR1 SGDLS and CDR2 YYNGEE. This CDR3 contains 14 residues.

This clonotype was picked up many times. This chain uses TRBV2 with TRBJ2-7, with TRBD1 matching over 8 bases. V lost 3 bases, J lost 2 bases, and 6 bases stayed unmatched. Germline assignment: CDR1 SNHLY and CDR2 FYNNEI. There are 15 residues in the CDR3. CDR3 in DNA: TGTGCCAGCAGTGAGTTGACAGGGGCACCCTACGAGCAGTACTTC. This gives the protein CASSELTGAPYEQYF.

This clonotype was counted at least ten times. The chain couples TRBV7-2 to TRBJ2-3; D perhaps matches TRBD1 (6 bases). CDR1 and CDR2 (germline): SGHTA, FQGNSA. Trimming stripped 4 bases from V and 4 bases from J, with 18 bases between. The CDR3 totals 16 residues. This chain's CDR3 is CASSSGQGLWADTQYF. For the CDR3, the DNA is TGTGCCAGCAGCTCGGGACAAGGGTTATGGGCAGATACGCAGTATTTT. Supplemented by reference TRBV7-2 and TRBJ2-3, the full variable domain reads GAGVSQSPSNKVTEKGKDVELRCDPISGHTALYWYRQSLGQGLEFLIYFQGNSAPDKSGLPSDRFSAERTGGSVSTLTIQRTQQEDSAVYLCASSSGQGLWADTQYFGPGTRLTVL.

The chain uses TRBV18 and TRBJ2-2; D is perhaps TRBD2 (6 bases). Trimming stripped 6 bases from V and 4 bases from J, with 18 bases between. The CDR3 covers 16 residues. Germline V CDR1 and CDR2: KGHSH, LQKENI. This chain's CDR3 is CASSREPGRSTGELFF. DNA of the CDR3: TGTGCCAGCTCGCGGGAACCGGGCAGGAGCACCGGGGAGCTGTTTTTT.

This clonotype was seen many times. This chain links TRBV6-1 with TRBJ2-6, with unresolved D. V gave up 2 bases and J gave up 0 bases, with 5 bases separating them. Germline CDR1 reads MNHNS; CDR2 reads SASEGT. CDR3 length: 15 amino acids. This chain's CDR3 is CASSERFSGANVLTF. The CDR3 DNA reads as TGTGCCAGCAGTGAAAGATTCTCTGGGGCCAACGTCCTGACTTTC.

This clonotype showed up many times. The V call is TRBV4-3, the J call TRBJ1-6; a possible D gene is TRBD1 (5 bases). Between the trimmed V and J ends, which lost 8 bases and 4 bases, there was a span of 15 bases. The CDR3 consists of 15 residues. CDR1 and CDR2 from the germline V gene are LGHNA and YSLEER. The DNA for the CDR3 is TGCGCCAGCTCCGAAGGGGCGACATATAATTCACCCCTCCACTTT. This codes for CASSEGATYNSPLHF.

This clonotype was seen repeatedly, ten times or more. The chain recombines TRBV6-2 or TRBV6-3 with TRBJ2-3; weak D call: TRBD1 (6 bases). There are 13 residues in the CDR3. Germline loops: CDR1 MNHEY, CDR2 SVGEGT. Trimming removed 7 bases at V and 4 bases at J, with 12 bases between. CDR3 residues: CASKGGAPDTQYF. CDR3 bases: TGTGCCAGCAAAGGGGGTGCCCCAGATACGCAGTATTTT.

This clonotype was seen many times. The V and J genes are TRBV20-1 and TRBJ2-5, with TRBD2 matching 9 bases. The V segment lost 6 bases and the J segment 5 bases; nucleotides outside the gene matches: 7. The CDR3 runs 13 residues. Per germline, CDR1 DFQATT and CDR2 SNEGSKA (reference sequence). DNA of the CDR3: TGCAGTGCCTGGACTAGCGCCCGGGAGACCCAGTACTTC. This sequence encodes CSAWTSARETQYF.

This clonotype was picked up many times. This sequence joins TRBV7-2 and TRBJ1-2; D not resolved. The CDR3 totals 13 residues. The V gene lost 3 bases and the J gene lost 0 bases, with 5 bases spanning the gap. Germline-derived CDR1 and CDR2 are SGHTA and FQGNSA. The CDR3: CASSLRANYGYTF. CDR3 DNA: TGTGCCAGCAGCTTGCGGGCTAACTATGGCTACACCTTC.

This clonotype has at least ten counts. A read error may account for a junction end that differs from germline. The CDR3 is CASSGRDSGGGDF. CDR3 coding DNA: TGTGCCAGCAGCGGCCGTGATAGCGGGGGGGGGGACTTC. This chain connects TRBV5-4 to TRBJ2-5; 11 bases line up with TRBD2. CDR1 and CDR2 from the germline V gene are SGHNT and YYREEE (reference sequence). The CDR3 covers 13 residues.

This clonotype came up many times. The chain carries TRBV7-2 and TRBJ2-1; 8 bases are a match to TRBD1. The V gene's germline CDR1 is SGHTA and CDR2 FQGNSA. V was pared by 5 bases and J by 3 bases, with 12 bases of the junction left unmatched. This CDR3 is 17 amino acids long. The CDR3 loop is CASSPRAGTGIYNEQFF. The CDR3 DNA is TGTGCCAGCAGCCCACGGGCCGGGACAGGTATCTACAATGAGCAGTTCTTC.

This clonotype has just a few counts. CDR3 amino acids: CASRGGLNTEAFF. The CDR3 DNA follows: TGTGCCAGCAGGGGGGGCCTTAACACTGAAGCTTTCTTT. J is TRBJ1-1 and V is TRBV5-4, with D possibly TRBD1 on 6 matching bases. Germline V gene lookup returns CDR1 SGHNT and CDR2 YYREEE (reference sequence). This CDR3 spans 13 amino acids. V shed 5 bases and J shed 2 bases, with 10 bases lying between them.

The gene calls are TRBV29-1 and TRBJ2-5, with 7 bases aligning to TRBD2. This CDR3 has 13 amino acids. CDR1 is SQVTM and CDR2 is ANQGSEA in the germline V gene. V shed 6 bases, J shed 3 bases, and the junction held 7 bases outside the gene matches. The CDR3 nucleotides are TGCAGCGTAGTCTTAGCGGGCAAAGAGACCCAGTACTTC. Its translation is CSVVLAGKETQYF. Combining the CDR3 with reference TRBV29-1 and TRBJ2-5 gives the whole variable domain SAVISQKPSRDICQRGTSLTIQCQVDSQVTMMFWYRQQPGQSLTLIATANQGSEATYESGFVIDKFPISRPNLTFSTLTVSNMSPEDSSIYLCSVVLAGKETQYFGPGTRLLVL.

This clonotype was found many times. The rearrangement links TRBV6-2 or TRBV6-3 to TRBJ2-3; D possibly corresponds to TRBD2 (6 bases). Trimming stripped 5 bases from V and 5 bases from J, with 20 bases between. The CDR3 extends over 16 amino acids. The germline V gene has CDR1 MNHEY and CDR2 SVGEGT. The CDR3 is CASSLRDSSRGDTQYF. Here the CDR3 DNA reads TGTGCCAGCAGTCTCCGGGACTCCTCGCGTGGAGATACGCAGTATTTT.

This clonotype showed up many times. V gene TRBV7-2 combines with J gene TRBJ2-3, with 10 bases fitting TRBD1. Germline V gene lookup returns CDR1 SGHTA and CDR2 FQGNSA. This CDR3 region has 16 residues. With V trimmed by 3 bases and J by 3 bases, 6 bases remained unmatched. As DNA, the CDR3 is TGTGCCAGCAGCTTTCCGGGACAGGGGAGAACAGATACGCAGTATTTT. Translated, it gives CASSFPGQGRTDTQYF.

This clonotype has only a few counts. This chain links TRBV6-2 or TRBV6-3 with TRBJ1-5; no definite D call. CDR1 is MNHEY, CDR2 SVGEGT, per germline. Trimming took off 7 bases at V and 0 bases at J, with 7 bases between the two ends. This CDR3 has 13 amino acids. CDR3 bases: TGTGCCAGCAAGCAGTATAGCAATCAGCCCCAGCATTTT. It is translated as CASKQYSNQPQHF.

This clonotype was picked up many times. The rearrangement joins TRBV20-1 to TRBJ2-3, with a weak D call TRBD1 (5 bases). In germline, CDR1 is DFQATT, CDR2 SNEGSKA (reference sequence). The CDR3 consists of 11 residues. Deletions cut 7 bases from V and 2 bases from J, with 7 bases between. The CDR3 DNA sequence: TGCAGTGGCAGGGACACAGATACGCAGTATTTT. Amino acid sequence: CSGRDTDTQYF.

This clonotype was seen at least ten times. The rearrangement links TRBV27 to TRBJ2-7, with D possibly matching TRBD1 (6 bases). The germline V gene has CDR1 MNHEY and CDR2 SMNVEV (reference sequence). Trimming stripped 8 bases from V and 7 bases from J, with 24 bases between. This CDR3 comprises 15 residues. CDR3 in amino acids: CASRTSETGRAEQYF. DNA for the CDR3: TGTGCCAGCCGAACTTCAGAGACAGGCCGTGCGGAGCAGTACTTC.

This clonotype was found a few times. The chain employs TRBV6-5 and TRBJ1-4; 7 positions match TRBD1. Germline values: CDR1 MNHEY, CDR2 SVGAGI. This CDR3 is built from 14 residues. Unmatched junction bases numbered 4, after V lost 6 bases and J lost 3 bases. The CDR3 DNA reads TGTGCCAGCAGACGGCAGGGGGCTAATGAAAAACTGTTTTTT. This codes for CASRRQGANEKLFF.

This clonotype has ten or more counts. The chain is built from TRBV20-1 and TRBJ1-1, with 7 nucleotides matching TRBD1. Losses at the gene ends were 3 bases for V and 0 bases for J; bases not matched to a gene: 13. Germline CDR1 and CDR2: DFQATT and SNEGSKA (reference sequence). The length of the CDR3 is 17 residues. CDR3 DNA: TGCAGTGCTAGTTCTGCAGATTCGACAGGGATGAACACTGAAGCTTTCTTT. Translated, it gives CSASSADSTGMNTEAFF.

This clonotype showed up many times. The V call is TRBV11-2, the J call TRBJ2-1, with 10 bases identical to TRBD2. J was trimmed by 8 bases and V by 4 bases; bases with no gene match: 11. Germline V gives CDR1 SGHAT, CDR2 FQNNGV. The CDR3 is made up of 16 amino acids. CDR3 in amino acids: CASSSPGSGGAYEQFF. CDR3 DNA: TGTGCCAGCAGCTCTCCGGGGAGCGGGGGGGCCTATGAGCAGTTCTTC.